This T cell receptor (beta chain) originates from a study of blood T cell repertoires in COVID-19. Turning to the study itself: The United States, Italy and Spain supplied acute and convalescent COVID-19 samples. T cells, B-cell-depleted T cells, or PBMCs supplied cDNA or gDNA.

In the original analysis: Cell counts per sample came from amplifying reference gene primers. Clones were read by immunoSEQ multiplex PCR, and TCRdb kept only the in-frame ones, dropping some. The V and J calls and the clone size are those of that table, but D and trimming were determined from the DNA. This table has 90,000 or so clones, 80% to 90% appearing once. Sequencing input: peripheral blood. The source is a woman of 80 years or more with active COVID-19.

CDR3 coding DNA: TGTGCCACCAGTGATTTAGCTAGTTACAATGAGCAGTTCTTC. Its protein is CATSDLASYNEQFF. The chain joins TRBV24-1 to TRBJ2-1; D is uncertain. The CDR3 covers 14 residues. Germline values: CDR1 KGHDR, CDR2 SFDVKD. The V gene lost 1 base and the J gene lost 4 bases, with 7 bases spanning the gap.